This T cell receptor beta chain is drawn from a study of Ad26.COV2.S vaccination and SARS-CoV-2 variants. Whole-study findings and limits: People given the vaccine had a wider spike-specific TCR breadth than placebo recipients did. Measures of TCR breadth and depth may have fallen short of total T cell responses. Once vaccination had occurred, spike-specific CD8+ and CD4+ T cell responses reportedly showed substantial breadth. Recipients of either vaccine or placebo displayed similar breadth of non-spike TCRs.

Comments on this clone: Its antigen is unknown.

Sequenced by immunoSEQ multiplex PCR; TCRdb stores in-frame clones only, minus some. The sample lists around 350,000 clones; about 91% were seen once. The V segment lost 8 bases and the J segment 3 bases; nucleotides outside the gene matches: 10. The germline V gene encodes CDR1 LGHDT and CDR2 YNNKEL (reference sequence). The CDR3 has 15 amino acids. The chain is built from TRBV3-1 (or the pseudogene TRBV3-2) and TRBJ2-7; TRBD1 matches 10 bases. Specimen: peripheral blood, collected after recovery from COVID-19. The source is a human donor who had recovered from COVID-19. CDR3 sequence reads: CASRNRDRGSYEQYF. CDR3 nucleotides: TGTGCCAGCCGCAATAGGGACAGGGGTAGCTACGAGCAGTACTTC.